A selection of T cell receptor beta chains follows, all from one sample in a study of PD-1 blockade in classical Hodgkin lymphoma. Sequencing was performed with immunoSEQ multiplex PCR; in TCRdb, only in-frame clones are kept and a portion is missing. The sample contains fewer than 70,000 clones, approximately 90% of which appear only once. Here the sequenced sample was peripheral blood mononuclear cells (PBMCs), taken before the second cycle of nivolumab. These TCRs come from a human donor with classical Hodgkin lymphoma. Both conserved end residues are part of each CDR3. A D gene is named only where the DNA matches it firmly. Size is omitted from some rows. Given values are once, few, many or a class for expanded clones.

j_call | clone_size | d_call | v_call | cdr3_nt | cdr3_aa
TRBJ2-2 | once | TRBD2 | TRBV2 | TGTGCCAGCAGTCAGAGCGGGGCGAACACCGGGGAGCTGTTTTTT | CASSQSGANTGELFF
TRBJ1-2 | . | TRBD1 | TRBV6-6 | TGTGCCAGCAGTGGATCGACAGGGGCTCTAGATGGCTACACCTTC | CASSGSTGALDGYTF
TRBJ2-1 | . | TRBD1 | TRBV28 | TGTGCCAGCAGTCTTCCCGGGACAGGGGCCTATGAGCAGTTCTTC | CASSLPGTGAYEQFF
TRBJ1-5 | . | . | TRBV28 | TGTGCCAGCAGTCCCGCCGCCAGGCCTAGCAATCAGCCCCAGCATTTT | CASSPAARPSNQPQHF
TRBJ1-1 | once | . | TRBV5-1 | TGCGCCAGCAGCTTACCCACAGGGTCGGGGAGAGCTTTCTTT | CASSLPTGSGRAFF
TRBJ2-7 | . | . | TRBV19 | TGTGCCAGTAGTATTCAGGGGACGGGAGAGCAGTACTTC | CASSIQGTGEQYF
TRBJ1-1 | . | . | TRBV19 | TGTGCCAGTAGTATAGGGACATACTTTGAAGCTTTCTTT | CASSIGTYFEAFF
TRBJ1-4 | . | . | TRBV27 | TGTGCCAGTGCGAGGGGCAGCTGGGTTAATGAAAAACTGTTTTTT | CASARGSWVNEKLFF
TRBJ1-5 | . | . | TRBV5-1 | TGCGCCAGCAGCTTGGGTGTGGGGGCGGGTCAGCCCCAGCATTTT | CASSLGVGAGQPQHF
TRBJ1-2 | . | . | TRBV30 | TGTGCCTGGAATGTGGCGGGGGGCTATGGCTACACCTTC | CAWNVAGGYGYTF
TRBJ2-7 | . | . | TRBV6-6 | TGTGCCAGCAGTTACTCGCGGGGTTCCTACGAGCAGTACTTC | CASSYSRGSYEQYF
TRBJ1-4 | once | . | TRBV30 | TGTGCCTGGAGCCAGGTGGAAAAACTGTTTTTT | CAWSQVEKLFF